The 22 T cell receptor beta chains given below trace back to one sample, sequenced in a study of cytotoxic CD8 clonotypes in ibrutinib-treated CLL. The data were produced by immunoSEQ multiplex PCR, yet TCRdb's version contains in-frame clones alone and is incomplete. The sample includes about 50,000 clones, roughly 57% of them seen just once. Sequencing was performed on PBMCs, taken after 24 months of ibrutinib treatment. Receptors were obtained from a human donor with chronic lymphocytic leukemia.

CDR3 nucleotides: TGTGCCAGCAGGACAACAGGGGGCTCGGATGAAGCTTTCTTT. Translating gives CASRTTGGSDEAFF. This chain links TRBV6-5 with TRBJ1-1; 9 bases line up with TRBD1. The J segment lost 7 bases and the V segment lost 6 bases, leaving 9 bases of the junction unmatched. This CDR3 is 14 amino acids long. From germline, CDR1 is MNHEY and CDR2 SVGAGI.

The chain couples TRBV5-1 to TRBJ1-6; TRBD1 aligns across 7 bases. Germline CDR1 and CDR2: SGHRS and YFSETQ. After removal of 4 bases from V and 6 bases from J, the junction contained 7 bases not matched to a gene. The CDR3 is made up of 15 amino acids. The CDR3 spells CASSPTGTVNSPLHF. The CDR3 DNA is TGCGCCAGCAGCCCAACCGGGACAGTTAATTCACCCCTCCACTTT.

The chain combines TRBV27 with TRBJ1-2, with 7 bases aligning to TRBD1. The length of the CDR3 is 15 residues. The V gene's germline CDR1 is MNHEY and CDR2 SMNVEV (reference sequence). V lost 2 bases, J lost 5 bases, and 8 bases stayed unmatched. The CDR3 bases are TGTGCCAGCAGTTTAGGAGGGGGCCGGCGATATGGCTACACCTTC. Translating it yields CASSLGGGRRYGYTF.

At least ten counts were recorded for this clone. The chain employs TRBV7-4 and TRBJ2-1; TRBD2 aligns across 7 bases. Trimming cost V 3 bases and J 0 bases; bases outside gene matches: 2. The germline gives CDR1 SGHVT, CDR2 SQSDAQ. The CDR3 spans 15 residues. This chain's CDR3 is CASSFGLDSYNEQFF. CDR3 nucleotides: TGTGCCAGCAGCTTTGGACTAGACTCCTACAATGAGCAGTTCTTC.

CDR3 loop: CASSRRGNEKLFF. The CDR3 coding sequence is TGTGCCAGCAGTAGGAGGGGGAATGAAAAACTGTTTTTT. The rearrangement joins TRBV25-1 to TRBJ1-4; TRBD1 might be the D (6 bases). Trimming took 5 bases from V and 5 from J, leaving 9 bases between them. The CDR3 sequence is 13 residues long. Per the germline V gene, CDR1 is MGHDK and CDR2 is SYGVNS.

V is TRBV6-1 and J is TRBJ1-3, with D tentatively TRBD1 (6 bases). The CDR3 length is 16 residues. Germline V lookup: CDR1 MNHNS, CDR2 SASEGT. Trimming left V 0 bases short and J 4 bases short, with 13 bases between. In DNA form, the CDR3 reads TGTGCCAGCAGTGAAGCTGGGGGGCCTCCCGGAAACACCATATATTTT. Encoded protein: CASSEAGGPPGNTIYF.

A single count supports this clone. The chain uses TRBV9 and TRBJ2-2; D is tentatively TRBD1 or TRBD2 (5 bases each). This CDR3 is 15 amino acids long. Germline CDR1 is SGDLS and CDR2 is YYNGEE. V was pared by 2 bases and J by 5 bases, with 13 bases between. DNA for the CDR3: TGTGCCAGCAGCGTCGGGGCCGTAGGGACCGGGGAGCTGTTTTTT. Amino acids: CASSVGAVGTGELFF. Looking up the rest from reference TRBV9 and TRBJ2-2 gives the full variable domain: DSGVTQTPKHLITATGQRVTLRCSPRSGDLSVYWYQQSLDQGLQFLIQYYNGEERAKGNILERFSAQQFPDLHSELNLSSLELGDSALYFCASSVGAVGTGELFFGEGSRLTVL.

V gene TRBV6-1 combines with J gene TRBJ2-5; D is perhaps TRBD2 (5 bases). The CDR3 totals 18 residues. V was trimmed by 1 base and J by 3 bases, leaving 21 bases between them. The V gene's germline CDR1 is MNHNS and CDR2 SASEGT. The CDR3 bases are TGTGCCAGCAGTGAAGGTTTAACTAGTCTCACACCCGAAGAGACCCAGTACTTC. Translation gives CASSEGLTSLTPEETQYF.

This clone is labeled medium-sized. The V gene is TRBV27, the J gene TRBJ2-5; no clear D. The CDR3 is made up of 13 amino acids. V was pared by 2 bases and J by 3 bases, with 7 bases between. Germline V gene lookup returns CDR1 MNHEY and CDR2 SMNVEV (reference sequence). CDR3 bases: TGTGCCAGCAGTTTACTCAGTGAAGAGACCCAGTACTTC. It translates to CASSLLSEETQYF.

V gene TRBV5-1 combines with J gene TRBJ2-3, with 9 bases aligning to TRBD1. Losses at the gene ends were 0 bases for V and 8 bases for J; bases not matched to a gene: 7. CDR3 length: 15 residues. CDR1 and CDR2 from the germline V gene are SGHRS and YFSETQ. Here the CDR3 DNA reads TGCGCCAGCAGCTTGGCCGGGACAGGGCGGGTTACGCAGTATTTT. Encoded protein: CASSLAGTGRVTQYF.

The chain links TRBV29-1 to TRBJ2-3; 7 positions agree with TRBD2. This CDR3 has 13 residues. V shed 5 bases, J shed 1 base, and the junction held 3 bases outside the gene matches. Germline loops: CDR1 SQVTM, CDR2 ANQGSEA. The CDR3 region is CSVRAGGTDTQYF. DNA of the CDR3: TGCAGCGTTCGGGCGGGAGGCACAGATACGCAGTATTTT.

This clone was observed many times. The chain carries TRBV5-1 and TRBJ1-3, with 7 bases fitting TRBD1. The germline V gene encodes CDR1 SGHRS and CDR2 YFSETQ. This CDR3 has 16 amino acids. The ends lost 4 bases at V and 0 bases at J; junction bases unmatched: 7. CDR3 sequence reads: CASSPTGTSSGNTIYF. CDR3 DNA: TGCGCCAGCAGCCCGACAGGGACATCCTCTGGAAACACCATATATTTT.

This clone was observed once. This chain links TRBV27 with TRBJ2-3; 9 nucleotides align to TRBD2. V shed 3 bases, J shed 4 bases, and the junction held 8 bases outside the gene matches. CDR3 length: 16 amino acids. CDR1 and CDR2 from the germline V gene are MNHEY and SMNVEV (reference sequence). CDR3 residues: CASSFAGTSPPDTQYF. DNA of the CDR3: TGTGCCAGCAGTTTCGCCGGGACTAGCCCGCCAGATACGCAGTATTTT.

In this sample, this clone turned up once. V gene TRBV6-1 combines with J gene TRBJ2-1; D might be TRBD1 (5 bases). V lost 7 bases and J 6 bases, leaving 10 bases between the germline ends. The CDR3 loop spans 12 amino acids. Germline-derived CDR1 and CDR2 are MNHNS and SASEGT. The CDR3 loop reads CASTEQGNEQFF. The DNA of the CDR3 is TGTGCCAGCACTGAGCAGGGCAATGAGCAGTTCTTC.

The chain has TRBV5-1 and TRBJ1-2; 11 nucleotides agree with TRBD1. The germline CDR1 and CDR2 sequences are SGHRS and YFSETQ. This CDR3 comprises 16 residues. Trimming removed 4 bases from V and 6 bases from J; junction bases left unmatched: 11. In DNA, the CDR3 is TGCGCCAGCAGCCCCCGACCGGACAGGGGGCGGGATGGCTACACCTTC. It specifies CASSPRPDRGRDGYTF.

This clone was counted a few times. The chain couples TRBV19 to TRBJ2-5; 9 bases line up with TRBD1. The CDR3 sequence is 15 residues long. Trimming took 8 bases from V and 3 from J; bases not matched to a gene: 10. The germline V gene encodes CDR1 LNHDA and CDR2 SQIVND (reference sequence). The CDR3 DNA reads as TGTGCCAGTGGAAACAGGGGGCGCAAAGAAGAGACCCAGTACTTC. The encoded protein is CASGNRGRKEETQYF.

The rearrangement uses TRBV10-3 and TRBJ1-2, with 8 bases that match TRBD1. The J segment lost 4 bases and the V segment lost 5 bases, leaving 18 bases of the junction unmatched. The germline CDR1 and CDR2 sequences are ENHRY and SYGVKD. This CDR3 has 18 residues. The CDR3 loop reads CAISTLGQGATGVYGYTF. The CDR3 DNA sequence: TGTGCCATCAGTACCCTCGGGCAGGGGGCCACGGGGGTCTATGGCTACACCTTC.

The chain employs TRBV5-1 and TRBJ1-5; tentative D call: TRBD1 (6 bases). The V gene's germline CDR1 is SGHRS and CDR2 YFSETQ. The length of the CDR3 is 14 residues. V shed 5 bases and J shed 3 bases, with 12 bases lying between them. The DNA of the CDR3 is TGCGCCAGCAGGGACAGCCCTTTCAATCAGCCCCAGCATTTT. Its translation: CASRDSPFNQPQHF. Full variable domain (missing parts from reference TRBV5-1 and TRBJ1-5): KAGVTQTPRYLIKTRGQQVTLSCSPISGHRSVSWYQQTPGQGLQFLFEYFSETQRNKGNFPGRFSGRQFSNSRSEMNVSTLELGDSALYLCASRDSPFNQPQHFGDGTRLSIL.

V and J are TRBV7-2 and TRBJ2-1; 8 bases align to TRBD2. CDR3 size: 15 residues. The V gene's germline CDR1 is SGHTA and CDR2 FQGNSA. The trim removed 1 base at V and 6 bases at J, leaving 5 bases unmatched. The CDR3 protein is CASSLDRRGGNEQFF. The CDR3 bases are TGTGCCAGCAGCTTAGATAGACGGGGGGGCAATGAGCAGTTCTTC.

V usage is TRBV5-1 and J usage is TRBJ2-7, with D perhaps TRBD2 (5 bases). CDR3 size: 16 residues. V lost 4 bases to trimming and J lost 2 bases, with 19 bases between them. Germline CDR1 and CDR2: SGHRS and YFSETQ. CDR3 in DNA: TGCGCCAGCAGCGACTACCCTTTGGACCCGCCCTACGAGCAGTACTTC. Translation gives CASSDYPLDPPYEQYF.

V is TRBV7-6 and J is TRBJ2-2; no definite D call. Trimming cost V 5 bases and J 5 bases, with 12 bases left between them. The CDR3 is 14 residues long. Germline values: CDR1 SGHVS, CDR2 FNYEAQ. In DNA, the CDR3 is TGTGCCAGCAGCCCCCCGGACGGGACCGGGGAGCTGTTTTTT. Its protein is CASSPPDGTGELFF.

The chain has TRBV11-1 and TRBJ1-1; D gene unclear. The CDR3 has 14 amino acids. V lost 2 bases and J lost 5, with 12 bases in between. The germline V gene encodes CDR1 SGHAT and CDR2 FQDESV (reference sequence). The CDR3 bases are TGTGCCAGCAGCTTAAGCCCGGGGAGGACTGAAGCTTTCTTT. This sequence encodes CASSLSPGRTEAFF. Full variable domain (outside the CDR3, taken from reference TRBV11-1 and TRBJ1-1): EAEVAQSPRYKITEKSQAVAFWCDPISGHATLYWYRQILGQGPELLVQFQDESVVDDSQLPKDRFSAERLKGVDSTLKIQPAELGDSAMYLCASSLSPGRTEAFFGQGTRLTVV.